The 3 T cell receptor beta chains presented below share a single source sample, sequenced in a study of T cell repertoires in cytomegalovirus infection. Their cognate antigens are unknown. TCRdb redid the calling of the reads with MiXCR, one entry per CDR3 protein. The sample holds some 310,000 distinct CDR3 sequences, 25% seen once. The sequenced sample was cultured PBMCs, obtained from culture after CMV antigen stimulation. Receptors originate from a human donor in good health (CMV status not recorded). Some clones in this sample may be carry-over from other donors' samples.

This clonotype was found many times. The rearrangement links TRBV7-2 to TRBJ1-2; D unclear. The germline CDR1 and CDR2 sequences are SGHTA and FQGNSA. This CDR3 contains 14 residues. Trimming took off 6 bases at V and 5 bases at J, with 16 bases between the two ends. CDR3 nucleotide sequence: TGTGCCAGCAGGGTATCCCGGGGTCCGTATGGCTACACCTTC. As protein: CASRVSRGPYGYTF.

This clonotype was detected a few times. CDR3 loop: CASRGTGQIYGYTF. Written as DNA, the CDR3 is TGTGCCAGCAGGGGGACAGGGCAGATCTATGGCTACACCTTC. J is TRBJ1-2 and V is TRBV6-2 or TRBV6-3; TRBD1 agrees at 9 bases. The J segment lost 4 bases and the V segment lost 6 bases, leaving 6 bases of the junction unmatched. Germline-derived CDR1 and CDR2 are MNHEY and SVGEGT. The CDR3 loop spans 14 amino acids.

The chain is built from TRBV25-1 and TRBJ2-1; D unresolved. CDR3 length equals 15 residues. Germline CDR1 and CDR2: MGHDK and SYGVNS. The ends were cut back, 4 bases at V and 0 bases at J, with 10 bases in the middle. In DNA, the CDR3 is TGTGCCAGCAGTGCCCAATGGGGCTCCTACAATGAGCAGTTCTTC. It is translated as CASSAQWGSYNEQFF.